This passage covers 8 T cell receptor beta chains from one sample sequenced in a study of T cells of healthy individuals. TCRdb recomputed calls from the 5' RACE reads with MiXCR, one row per CDR3 protein. Of around 63,000 distinct CDR3 sequences in the sample, 15% to 20% were seen once. The receptors stem from a human donor in good health.

The V call is TRBV6-1, the J call TRBJ2-7; 8 bases line up with TRBD1. V shed 4 bases and J 5 bases; nucleotides not matched to a gene: 4. The germline gives CDR1 MNHNS, CDR2 SASEGT. The CDR3 runs to 13 residues. The CDR3 protein is CASSVRTGNEQYF. In DNA form, the CDR3 reads TGTGCCAGCAGTGTACGGACAGGGAACGAGCAGTACTTC.

The rearrangement uses TRBV11-2 and TRBJ2-2, with 10 bases identical to TRBD2. Germline assignment: CDR1 SGHAT and CDR2 FQNNGV. J was trimmed by 7 bases and V by 3 bases; bases with no gene match: 8. CDR3 length equals 16 residues. The DNA of the CDR3 is TGTGCCAGCAGCTTTAGCGGGGGGCAAAGAGGCGGGGAGCTGTTTTTT. Translation gives CASSFSGGQRGGELFF.

This clonotype was seen at least ten times. The chain employs TRBV20-1 and TRBJ2-3; no clear D gene. This CDR3 is 14 amino acids long. From germline, CDR1 is DFQATT and CDR2 SNEGSKA (reference sequence). Trimming cost V 1 base and J 4 bases, with 12 bases left between them. The CDR3 coding sequence is TGCAGTGCTAGAGCTTGGAATTTGGCAGATACGCAGTATTTT. Translation gives CSARAWNLADTQYF.

Only a few counts were recorded for this clonotype. The V and J genes are TRBV4-2 and TRBJ2-7; no clear D gene. The CDR3 has 13 residues. The V end lost 1 base, the J end lost 3 bases, and 7 bases lay between the germline ends. Germline V CDR1 and CDR2: LGHNA, YNFKEQ. The CDR3 protein is CASSQGGDYEQYF. In nucleotides, the CDR3 is TGTGCCAGCAGCCAAGGAGGAGACTACGAGCAGTACTTC.

The CDR3: CATTPSPYEQYF. For the CDR3, the DNA is TGTGCCACCACACCGTCCCCCTACGAGCAGTACTTC. This chain uses TRBV28 with TRBJ2-7; D remains unclear. The V gene lost 10 bases and the J gene lost 2 bases, with 12 bases spanning the gap. The CDR3 runs 12 residues. Germline V gene sequence: CDR1 MDHEN, CDR2 SYDVKM.

The chain couples TRBV18 to TRBJ2-6, with D unclear. In germline, CDR1 is KGHSH, CDR2 LQKENI. This CDR3 region has 15 residues. V was cut by 3 bases and J by 1 base, with 7 bases left in between. This CDR3 is CASSPLESGANVLTF. The DNA for the CDR3 is TGTGCCAGCTCACCGCTGGAGTCTGGGGCCAACGTCCTGACTTTC.

The gene calls are TRBV28 and TRBJ2-5; 7 bases fit TRBD2. Trimming cost V 4 bases and J 2 bases; bases outside gene matches: 13. Germline V gene lookup returns CDR1 MDHEN and CDR2 SYDVKM. The length of the CDR3 is 17 residues. CDR3 amino acids: CASSSSGAGVRQETQYF. DNA for the CDR3: TGTGCCAGCAGTTCCTCCGGGGCGGGAGTACGTCAAGAGACCCAGTACTTC.

This clonotype appeared many times. The J gene is TRBJ2-3, the V gene TRBV27; D uncertain. Germline-derived CDR1 and CDR2 are MNHEY and SMNVEV (reference sequence). Trimming pared 4 bases from V and 1 base from J, leaving 9 bases between. This CDR3 spans 14 amino acids. In DNA form, the CDR3 reads TGTGCCAGCAGTTCGGTTTCAGGCACAGATACGCAGTATTTT. This translates into CASSSVSGTDTQYF.